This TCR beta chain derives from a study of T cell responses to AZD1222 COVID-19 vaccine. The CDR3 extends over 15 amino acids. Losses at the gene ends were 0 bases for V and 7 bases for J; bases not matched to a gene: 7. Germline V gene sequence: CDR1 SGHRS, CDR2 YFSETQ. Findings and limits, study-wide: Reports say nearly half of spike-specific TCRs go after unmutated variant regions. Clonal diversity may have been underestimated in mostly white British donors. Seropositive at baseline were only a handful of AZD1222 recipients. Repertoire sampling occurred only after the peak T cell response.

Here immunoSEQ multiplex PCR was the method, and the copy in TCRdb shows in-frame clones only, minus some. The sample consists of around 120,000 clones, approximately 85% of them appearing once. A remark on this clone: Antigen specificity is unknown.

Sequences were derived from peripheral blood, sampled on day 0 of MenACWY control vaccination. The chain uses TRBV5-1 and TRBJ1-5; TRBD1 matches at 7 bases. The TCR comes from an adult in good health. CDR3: CASSLDRGDGQPQHF. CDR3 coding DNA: TGCGCCAGCAGCTTGGACAGGGGCGACGGGCAGCCCCAGCATTTT.